The T cell receptor beta chain under discussion was sequenced for a study of T cells in Graves' hyperthyroidism and ophthalmopathy. Study-wide context: The blood sample was taken at first diagnosis, before treatment began.

RNA transcripts provided the source from which TCR beta CDR3 regions were amplified. HTBI primers drove first-round RT-PCR of the TCR CDR3. MiXCR was run by TCRdb on the multiplex PCR reads, yielding one entry per CDR3 protein. The table shows around 300,000 distinct CDR3 sequences, with around 13% occurring only once. Patients were aged 18 to 65, had disease duration under 2 months, and had newly diagnosed hyperthyroidism. The diagnoses drew upon clinical symptoms, serum thyroxine and TRAb, thyroid ultrasound and orbital computed tomography. This CDR3 is 14 amino acids long. Germline CDR1 is SGHKS and CDR2 is YYEKEE (reference sequence). V lost 0 bases and J 5 bases, leaving 11 bases between the germline ends. This clonotype showed up many times.

The chain links TRBV5-5 to TRBJ2-5; the D call may be TRBD1 or TRBD2 (5 bases each). This TCR came from a woman under 40 with Graves' hyperthyroidism. Source material: blood. DNA of the CDR3: TGTGCCAGCAGCTTGGAAGGGACCCCGGAGACCCAGTACTTC. It translates to CASSLEGTPETQYF. Supplemented by reference TRBV5-5 and TRBJ2-5, the full variable domain reads DAGVTQSPTHLIKTRGQQVTLRCSPISGHKSVSWYQQVLGQGPQFIFQYYEKEERGRGNFPDRFSARQFPNYSSELNVNALLLGDSALYLCASSLEGTPETQYFGPGTRLLVL.